The 21 T cell receptor beta chains below were found in one sample sequenced in a study of spatial heterogeneity in lung cancer. Overall study results and limits: Tumor mutation count correlated with how many alpha and beta TCRs expanded intratumorally.

Each CDR3 protein gets one entry after TCRdb re-called the 5' RACE reads with MiXCR. The table includes about 1,000 distinct CDR3 sequences, approximately 30% detected once. No antigen has been identified for these receptors. Time point: sample taken at primary tumor resection. The specimen comprised lung tumor tissue, sampled at surgery. The receptors originated from a male donor with early-stage non-small cell lung cancer.

This clonotype was seen only a few times. This sequence joins TRBV6-1 and TRBJ2-2; 7 bases map to TRBD1. J gave up 2 bases and V 6 bases, and 6 bases lay outside the gene matches. Per germline, CDR1 MNHNS and CDR2 SASEGT. There are 15 residues in the CDR3. The CDR3 DNA follows: TGTGCCAGCAGCTATGAGGGGGCCAACACCGGGGAGCTGTTTTTT. Translated, it gives CASSYEGANTGELFF.

V gene TRBV20-1 combines with J gene TRBJ1-6; possible D gene TRBD1, 6 bases. Germline V CDR1 and CDR2: DFQATT, SNEGSKA (reference sequence). V was trimmed by 0 bases and J by 5 bases, leaving 8 bases between them. The CDR3 has 14 amino acids. Here the CDR3 DNA reads TGCAGTGCTAGAGACAGGGGCAATAATTCACCCCTCCACTTT. Translated: CSARDRGNNSPLHF.

The chain links TRBV27 to TRBJ2-2; D is possibly TRBD2 (6 bases). Germline V gives CDR1 MNHEY, CDR2 SMNVEV (reference sequence). The CDR3 loop spans 17 amino acids. The germline V and J ends were trimmed by 6 bases and 4 bases, with 21 bases remaining between them. CDR3 residues: CASRSEGRGLGTGELFF. The CDR3 coding sequence is TGTGCCAGCAGGAGCGAAGGTCGGGGGTTAGGCACCGGGGAGCTGTTTTTT.

J is TRBJ2-2 and V is TRBV9; D may be TRBD1 (7 bases). Germline CDR1 SGDLS, CDR2 YYNGEE. This CDR3 region has 14 residues. Trimming left V 4 bases short and J 5 bases short, with 12 bases between. The CDR3 nucleotides are TGTGCCAGCAGCTCCGCGGGACAGACCGGGGAGCTGTTTTTT. This sequence encodes CASSSAGQTGELFF. Supplemented by reference TRBV9 and TRBJ2-2, the full variable domain reads DSGVTQTPKHLITATGQRVTLRCSPRSGDLSVYWYQQSLDQGLQFLIQYYNGEERAKGNILERFSAQQFPDLHSELNLSSLELGDSALYFCASSSAGQTGELFFGEGSRLTVL.

This clonotype rates as large (0.1 to 1%). The gene calls are TRBV30 and TRBJ2-7, with 7 bases fitting TRBD2. Germline V gene sequence: CDR1 GTSNPN, CDR2 SVGIG (reference sequence). There are 13 residues in the CDR3. V shed 3 bases, J shed 2 bases, and the junction held 4 bases outside the gene matches. The CDR3 DNA follows: TGTGCCTGGAGCCCGGGGGGACCCTACGAGCAGTACTTC. This gives the protein CAWSPGGPYEQYF.

By sample share, this clonotype is large. The V gene is TRBV9, the J gene TRBJ1-4, with 9 bases fitting TRBD1. This CDR3 is 15 amino acids long. The V gene's germline CDR1 is SGDLS and CDR2 YYNGEE. The V and J ends lost 3 bases and 7 bases, in that order; junction bases with no gene match: 7. DNA for the CDR3: TGTGCCAGCAGCGGTCAACAGGGGGCGAGTGAAAAACTGTTTTTT. Amino acid sequence: CASSGQQGASEKLFF.

By sample fraction, this clonotype is medium-sized (0.01 to 0.1%). The chain has TRBV11-1 and TRBJ2-7; a weak D match, TRBD2 (6 bases). This CDR3 region has 15 residues. Trimming left V 7 bases short and J 0 bases short, with 16 bases between. Germline V gene lookup returns CDR1 SGHAT and CDR2 FQDESV (reference sequence). The chain's CDR3 is CASTPTLGGSYEQYF. CDR3 nucleotide sequence: TGTGCCAGCACCCCAACTTTGGGAGGCTCCTACGAGCAGTACTTC.

By frequency in the sample, this clonotype is hyperexpanded. The CDR3 DNA reads as TGTGCCAGCAGTTTCGTAGACTACGAGCAGTACTTC. It yields the protein CASSFVDYEQYF. This chain links TRBV28 with TRBJ2-7; D remains unclear. The CDR3 sequence is 12 residues long. From germline, CDR1 is MDHEN and CDR2 SYDVKM. V shed 3 bases and J shed 3 bases, with 6 bases lying between them.

This clonotype qualifies as large (0.1 to 1%). The V and J genes are TRBV6-5 and TRBJ2-5, with no clear D. Germline lookup yields CDR1 MNHEY and CDR2 SVGAGI. The CDR3 length is 12 residues. The V and J ends lost 6 bases and 4 bases respectively, with 9 bases between them. This chain's CDR3 is CASRTSIETQYF. The CDR3 nucleotides are TGTGCCAGCAGGACCTCGATAGAGACCCAGTACTTC.

This clonotype is deemed medium-sized. CDR3 in DNA: TGTGCCTGGAGCGCCCGGGACCAACCGCCCCAGCATTTT. This codes for CAWSARDQPPQHF. V and J are TRBV30 and TRBJ1-5; D perhaps matches TRBD1 (5 bases). The V gene's germline CDR1 is GTSNPN and CDR2 SVGIG (reference sequence). V was pared by 3 bases and J by 9 bases, with 15 bases between. The CDR3 runs 13 residues.

This clonotype turned up a few times. This sequence joins TRBV7-9 and TRBJ1-1; D not resolved. This CDR3 is built from 15 residues. Germline CDR1 SEHNR, CDR2 FQNEAQ (reference sequence). The germline V and J ends were trimmed by 0 bases and 0 bases, with 8 bases remaining between them. For the CDR3, the DNA is TGTGCCAGCAGCTTAGCGCGGGGTGTGAACACTGAAGCTTTCTTT. This sequence encodes CASSLARGVNTEAFF.

This clonotype rates as medium-sized. J is TRBJ2-3 and V is TRBV7-3; D is perhaps TRBD1 or TRBD2 (5 bases each). CDR1 and CDR2 (germline): SGHTA, FQGTGA. The CDR3 contains 15 residues. Trimming stripped 1 base from V and 2 bases from J, with 10 bases between. CDR3 nucleotides: TGTGCCAGCAGCTTAAGGGGACCGCCCACAGATACGCAGTATTTT. It is translated as CASSLRGPPTDTQYF.

The chain uses TRBV5-1 and TRBJ2-1; D might be TRBD2 (6 bases). Germline values: CDR1 SGHRS, CDR2 YFSETQ. The CDR3 has 15 residues. V gave up 4 bases and J gave up 7 bases, with 18 bases separating them. Here the CDR3 reads CASSPLNPGLNEQFF. The CDR3 DNA is TGCGCCAGCAGCCCGCTCAATCCGGGACTGAATGAGCAGTTCTTC.

The sample holds a few counts of this clonotype. This chain links TRBV7-2 with TRBJ2-3; 9 nucleotides agree with TRBD2. J lost 6 bases, V lost 1 base, and 14 bases had no gene match. The CDR3 runs to 18 residues. Germline V CDR1 and CDR2: SGHTA, FQGNSA. The CDR3 DNA sequence: TGTGCCAGCAGCTTAGAAGGACTAGCGTTACCTCTGAGGGATACGCAGTATTTT. The encoded protein is CASSLEGLALPLRDTQYF. Full variable domain (outside the CDR3, taken from reference TRBV7-2 and TRBJ2-3): GAGVSQSPSNKVTEKGKDVELRCDPISGHTALYWYRQSLGQGLEFLIYFQGNSAPDKSGLPSDRFSAERTGGSVSTLTIQRTQQEDSAVYLCASSLEGLALPLRDTQYFGPGTRLTVL.

By share, this clonotype counts as large (0.1 to 1%). The chain links TRBV28 to TRBJ2-1; 12 nucleotides match TRBD2. CDR3 size: 19 residues. Germline loops: CDR1 MDHEN, CDR2 SYDVKM. After removal of 3 bases from V and 4 bases from J, the junction contained 13 bases not matched to a gene. CDR3: CASSFRPGPGLAGYNEQFF. DNA for the CDR3: TGTGCCAGCAGTTTCCGACCTGGTCCGGGACTAGCGGGTTACAATGAGCAGTTCTTC. Supplemented by reference TRBV28 and TRBJ2-1, the full variable domain reads DVKVTQSSRYLVKRTGEKVFLECVQDMDHENMFWYRQDPGLGLRLIYFSYDVKMKEKGDIPEGYSVSREKKERFSLILESASTNQTSMYLCASSFRPGPGLAGYNEQFFGPGTRLTVL.

The chain has TRBV29-1 and TRBJ2-7; TRBD1 aligns across 8 bases. CDR1 and CDR2 from the germline V gene are SQVTM and ANQGSEA. Germline trimming cut 6 bases from V and 2 bases from J; bases unmatched to any gene: 3. The CDR3 sequence is 12 residues long. The CDR3 DNA reads as TGCAGCGTCAGGGGGCTTCCCTACGAGCAGTACTTC. Protein sequence: CSVRGLPYEQYF.

The rearrangement uses TRBV10-3 and TRBJ2-5, with 10 bases fitting TRBD2. This CDR3 has 17 amino acids. The junction had 12 bases not matched to a gene; V was cut back by 3 bases and J by 5 bases. Looked up from germline, CDR1 is ENHRY and CDR2 is SYGVKD. The CDR3 sequence is CAISDPSGGKVRETQYF. The DNA for the CDR3 is TGTGCCATCAGTGACCCTAGCGGGGGAAAGGTGCGGGAGACCCAGTACTTC.

This clonotype appeared a few times. The rearrangement uses TRBV20-1 and TRBJ2-7; TRBD1 matches 8 bases. CDR1 and CDR2 from the germline V gene are DFQATT and SNEGSKA (reference sequence). The J segment lost 3 bases and the V segment lost 3 bases, leaving 10 bases of the junction unmatched. This CDR3 is 15 amino acids long. CDR3 sequence (DNA): TGCAGTGCTAGTCCTATGACAGGGGAATACTACGAGCAGTACTTC. This sequence encodes CSASPMTGEYYEQYF.

This clonotype was counted a few times. The DNA of the CDR3 is TGTGCCATCAGTGGGCCCCGGGTAGAGACCCAGTACTTC. This translates into CAISGPRVETQYF. The rearrangement joins TRBV10-3 to TRBJ2-5; D uncertain. The germline V gene has CDR1 ENHRY and CDR2 SYGVKD. The germline V and J ends were trimmed by 4 bases and 4 bases, with 10 bases remaining between them. CDR3 length: 13 amino acids.

CDR3 in amino acids: CASQGVAGGIPYEQYF. Written as DNA, the CDR3 is TGTGCCAGCCAGGGGGTAGCGGGAGGAATCCCCTACGAGCAGTACTTC. The chain is built from TRBV6-4 and TRBJ2-7; 10 bases line up with TRBD2. This CDR3 is built from 16 residues. The V and J ends lost 8 bases and 2 bases, in that order; junction bases with no gene match: 12. Germline V gene data show CDR1 as MRHNA and CDR2 as SNTAGT.

By frequency in the sample, this clonotype is large. This chain joins TRBV12-3 or TRBV12-4 and TRBJ2-5; D may match TRBD1 or TRBD2 (5 bases each). Trimming removed 6 bases from V and 0 bases from J, with 14 bases in between. The CDR3 extends over 15 amino acids. CDR3 nucleotides: TGTGCCAGCAGGATTCTTCGGGGCTACCAAGAGACCCAGTACTTC. It specifies CASRILRGYQETQYF.